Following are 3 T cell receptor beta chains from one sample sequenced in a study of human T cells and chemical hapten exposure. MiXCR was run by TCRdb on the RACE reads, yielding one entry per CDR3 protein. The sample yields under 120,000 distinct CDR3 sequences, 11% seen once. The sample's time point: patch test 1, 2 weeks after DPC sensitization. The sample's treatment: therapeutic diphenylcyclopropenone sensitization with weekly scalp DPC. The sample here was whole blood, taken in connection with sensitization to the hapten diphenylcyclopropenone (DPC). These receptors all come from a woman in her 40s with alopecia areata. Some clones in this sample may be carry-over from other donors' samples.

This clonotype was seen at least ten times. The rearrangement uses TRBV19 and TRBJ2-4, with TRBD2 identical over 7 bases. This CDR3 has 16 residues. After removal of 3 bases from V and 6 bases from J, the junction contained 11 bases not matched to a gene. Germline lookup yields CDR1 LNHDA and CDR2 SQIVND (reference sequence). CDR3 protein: CASSIPRGGTVNIQYF. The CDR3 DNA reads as TGTGCCAGTAGTATCCCCCGGGGAGGGACTGTAAACATTCAGTACTTC.

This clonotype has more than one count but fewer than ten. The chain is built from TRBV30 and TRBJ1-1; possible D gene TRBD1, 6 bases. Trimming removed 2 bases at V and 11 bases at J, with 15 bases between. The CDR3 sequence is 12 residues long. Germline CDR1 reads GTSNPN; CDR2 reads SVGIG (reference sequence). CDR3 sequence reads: CAWSPENTGAFF. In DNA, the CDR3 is TGTGCCTGGAGTCCCGAGAATACAGGGGCTTTCTTT.

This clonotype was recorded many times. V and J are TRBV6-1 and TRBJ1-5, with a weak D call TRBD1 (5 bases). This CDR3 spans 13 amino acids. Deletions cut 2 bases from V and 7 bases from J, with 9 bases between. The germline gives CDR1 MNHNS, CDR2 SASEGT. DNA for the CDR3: TGTGCCAGCAGTGAAAGGGGCGGACAGCCCCAGCATTTT. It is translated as CASSERGGQPQHF.